The clone carrying this T cell receptor beta chain showed up just once. Antigen unknown. Data came from immunoSEQ multiplex PCR; TCRdb stores just in-frame clones and leaves some out. The data show almost 200,000 clones, about three quarters seen once. This entry comes from a study of cytomegalovirus exposure and HLA in healthy donors. CDR3 length: 14 residues. The germline CDR1 and CDR2 sequences are MDHEN and SYDVKM. Trimming took 7 bases from V and 7 from J, leaving 19 bases between them. Study-wide results and caveats: Per published reports, the classifier diagnosed cytomegalovirus status with high specificity and sensitivity. A few of the chains that were CMV-associated were confirmed in vitro to be specific for CMV antigens. TCR beta chains numbering about 160 were designated cytomegalovirus-associated. Despite most TCR sequences being rare, some public TCRs occurred in many donors.

The sequence was collected from a woman aged 30 to 39 in good health and CMV-seronegative. The V and J genes are TRBV28 and TRBJ1-2, with D uncertain. The specimen sequenced was PBMCs. In DNA, the CDR3 is TGTGCCAGCACTCTAGGAGGGTCGCTCGGTGGCTACACCTTC. It specifies CASTLGGSLGGYTF.